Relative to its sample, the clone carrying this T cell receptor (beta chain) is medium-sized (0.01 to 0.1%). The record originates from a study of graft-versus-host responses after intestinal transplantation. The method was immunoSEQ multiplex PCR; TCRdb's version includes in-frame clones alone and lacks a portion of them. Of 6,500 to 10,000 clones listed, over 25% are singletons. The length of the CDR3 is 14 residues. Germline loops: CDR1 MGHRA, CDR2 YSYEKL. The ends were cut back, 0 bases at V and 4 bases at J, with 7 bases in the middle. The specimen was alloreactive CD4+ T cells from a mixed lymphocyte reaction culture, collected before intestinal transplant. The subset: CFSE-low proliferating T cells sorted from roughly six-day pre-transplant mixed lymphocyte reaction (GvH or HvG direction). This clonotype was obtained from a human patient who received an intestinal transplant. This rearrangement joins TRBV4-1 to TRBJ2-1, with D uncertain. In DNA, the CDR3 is TGCGCCAGCAGCCAAGATTACGGGTACAATGAGCAGTTCTTC. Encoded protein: CASSQDYGYNEQFF.